The entry below gives a single T cell receptor beta chain sequence along with its context. Clones were sequenced by immunoSEQ multiplex PCR, and TCRdb holds only the in-frame ones, with some missing. The top ten hold 8.5% to 10% of the sample, which has just over 35,000 clones, 36% seen once. Diagnoses among patients were locally advanced or metastatic urothelial carcinoma. The sample comes from a study of PD-L1 blockade in urothelial cancer. Study context: Patients initiated atezolizumab around 2014 at 1,200 mg intravenously every 3 weeks. T cells were counted in tumor samples, and the median count was approximately 1,500.

Germline lookup yields CDR1 KGHSH and CDR2 LQKENI. V was trimmed by 2 bases and J by 3 bases, leaving 17 bases between them. There are 17 residues in the CDR3. The sequencing used tumor tissue, collected before atezolizumab (anti-PD-L1) treatment. The chain uses TRBV18 and TRBJ1-3, with a tentative D call TRBD1 (6 bases). The clonotype originates from a man aged 60 to 75 with urothelial cancer. This CDR3 reads CASSPAIPGQRGNTIYF. The CDR3 region has the DNA TGTGCCAGCTCACCAGCTATACCCGGACAGCGTGGAAACACCATATATTTT.